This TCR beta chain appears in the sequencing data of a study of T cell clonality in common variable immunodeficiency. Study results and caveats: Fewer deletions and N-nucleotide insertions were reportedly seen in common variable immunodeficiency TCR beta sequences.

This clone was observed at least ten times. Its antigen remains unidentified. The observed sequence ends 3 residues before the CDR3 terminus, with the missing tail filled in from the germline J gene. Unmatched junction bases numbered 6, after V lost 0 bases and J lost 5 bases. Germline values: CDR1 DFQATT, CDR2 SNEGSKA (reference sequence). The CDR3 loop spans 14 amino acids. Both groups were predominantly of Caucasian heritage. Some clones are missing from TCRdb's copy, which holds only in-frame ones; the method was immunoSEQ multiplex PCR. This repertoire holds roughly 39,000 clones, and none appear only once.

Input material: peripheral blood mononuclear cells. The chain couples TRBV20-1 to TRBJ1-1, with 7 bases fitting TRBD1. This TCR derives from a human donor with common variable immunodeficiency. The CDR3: CSARDLQGRTEAFF. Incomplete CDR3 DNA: TGCAGTGCTAGAGATTTACAGGGGAGGACTGAA.